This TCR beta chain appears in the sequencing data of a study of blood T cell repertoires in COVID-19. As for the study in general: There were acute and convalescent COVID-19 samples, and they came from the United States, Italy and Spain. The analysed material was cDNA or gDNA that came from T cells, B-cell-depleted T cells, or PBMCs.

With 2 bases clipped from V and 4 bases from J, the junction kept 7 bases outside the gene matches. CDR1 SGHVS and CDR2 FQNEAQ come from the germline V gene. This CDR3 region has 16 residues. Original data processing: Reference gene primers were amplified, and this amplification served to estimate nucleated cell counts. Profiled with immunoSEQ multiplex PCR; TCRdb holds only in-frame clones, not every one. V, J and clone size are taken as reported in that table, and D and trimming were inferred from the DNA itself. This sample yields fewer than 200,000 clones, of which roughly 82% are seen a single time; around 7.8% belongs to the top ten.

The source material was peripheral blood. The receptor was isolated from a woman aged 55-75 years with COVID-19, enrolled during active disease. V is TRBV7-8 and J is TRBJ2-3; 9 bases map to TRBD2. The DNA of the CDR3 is TGTGCCAGCAGCTTAAATAGCGGGAGAGTCTCAGATACGCAGTATTTT. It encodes CASSLNSGRVSDTQYF.